Below, one TCR beta chain is given with its context. Its target is not known. V was cut by 3 bases and J by 2 bases, with 14 bases left in between. Per the germline V gene, CDR1 is LNHDA and CDR2 is SQIVND (reference sequence). The CDR3 loop spans 15 amino acids. Investigators profiled TCR beta VDJ and CDR3 from genomic DNA template. TCRdb reprocessed the reads with MiXCR, giving one entry per CDR3 protein. Of 180,000 or so distinct CDR3 sequences listed, around 48% were seen once; the top ten hold more than 1.5%. This record comes from a study of CD8+CD57+ T cells in acquired aplastic anemia. About the study: The sorted CD4+ and CD8+ cells yielded an average approximately 3 ug of DNA. Points from the study as a whole: Patients and controls were found to share some 30 CD8+ CDR3 sequences.

Sequencing involved patients with CD8+CD57+ cell expansion previously shown by flow cytometry. The rearrangement uses TRBV19 and TRBJ2-7; unclear D gene. This TCR was sampled from a human donor with aplastic anemia. Sequencing was performed on sorted CD4+, CD8+, or CD8+CD57+ T cells (not recorded which) from PBMCs. CDR3 protein: CASSMEISIPYEQYF. The CDR3 coding sequence is TGTGCCAGTAGTATGGAGATAAGTATTCCCTACGAGCAGTACTTC. The whole variable domain, filled in from reference TRBV19 and TRBJ2-7, reads DGGITQSPKYLFRKEGQNVTLSCEQNLNHDAMYWYRQDPGQGLRLIYYSQIVNDFQKGDIAEGYSVSREKKESFPLTVTSAQKNPTAFYLCASSMEISIPYEQYFGPGTRLTVT.